One sample yielded the 27 T cell receptor beta chains listed below, sequenced in a study of blood T cells in healthy people across ages. PCR was performed a second time for about 7 to 12 cycles using a sample-barcoded 5' primer and a J-beta primer mix. TCRdb reprocessed the 5' RACE reads with MiXCR, giving one entry per CDR3 protein. The table lists 950,000 to 1,200,000 distinct CDR3 sequences, more than 30% of them singletons, with approximately 14% in the top ten. Sequencing was performed on blood. The receptors were gathered from a man younger than 30 in good health.

The genes are TRBV12-5 and TRBJ1-2; D gene unclear. Germline assignment: CDR1 LGHNT and CDR2 FRNRAP. V was trimmed by 3 bases and J by 5 bases, leaving 7 bases between them. The CDR3 covers 12 residues. The CDR3 DNA reads as TGTGCTAGTGGTTTTACCTTTTATGGCTACACCTTC. Amino acids: CASGFTFYGYTF.

The CDR3 region is CSVHGDNGRVAFF. The DNA of the CDR3 is TGCAGCGTTCATGGGGACAATGGCCGGGTAGCTTTCTTT. The V and J genes are TRBV29-1 and TRBJ1-1, with D possibly TRBD1 on 6 matching bases. Germline CDR1 is SQVTM and CDR2 is ANQGSEA. The CDR3 has 13 residues. Trimming left V 5 bases short and J 10 bases short, with 20 bases between.

This clonotype was picked up a small number of times. This chain uses TRBV5-1 with TRBJ2-5, with 9 bases lining up with TRBD1. The CDR3 is 15 amino acids. Trimming removed 4 bases from V and 11 bases from J; junction bases left unmatched: 15. CDR1 and CDR2 (germline): SGHRS, YFSETQ. In DNA form, the CDR3 reads TGCGCCAGCAGCCCAACAGGGGGCGTAAACAATGAGCAGTACTTC. Translated, it gives CASSPTGGVNNEQYF.

The chain combines TRBV19 with TRBJ1-2; D is perhaps TRBD1 (6 bases). Germline assignment: CDR1 LNHDA and CDR2 SQIVND (reference sequence). Trimming took 3 bases from V and 3 from J, leaving 11 bases between them. CDR3 length: 14 amino acids. CDR3 in amino acids: CASSMGAGDYGYTF. CDR3 sequence (DNA): TGTGCCAGTAGTATGGGGGCAGGTGACTATGGCTACACCTTC. Looking up the rest from reference TRBV19 and TRBJ1-2 gives the full variable domain: DGGITQSPKYLFRKEGQNVTLSCEQNLNHDAMYWYRQDPGQGLRLIYYSQIVNDFQKGDIAEGYSVSREKKESFPLTVTSAQKNPTAFYLCASSMGAGDYGYTFGSGTRLTVV.

Concerning this clonotype: With a much larger clone just one base away, this may be a read error. The J gene is TRBJ2-3, the V gene TRBV9, with a tentative D call TRBD2 (5 bases). There are 15 residues in the CDR3. From germline, CDR1 is SGDLS and CDR2 YYNGEE. V shed 0 bases and J shed 4 bases, with 12 bases lying between them. The CDR3 loop is CASSVAGSSADTQYF. The CDR3 DNA reads as TGTGCCAGCAGCGTAGCCGGTAGTAGCGCAGATACGCAGTATTTT.

As concerns this clonotype: A much bigger clone sits one base away, suggesting this may be a read error. The chain is built from TRBV4-3 and TRBJ1-2; 11 nucleotides align to TRBD1. The CDR3 extends over 15 amino acids. The V gene's germline CDR1 is LGHNA and CDR2 YSLEER. Trimming took 4 bases from V and 7 from J; bases not matched to a gene: 8. The CDR3 loop is CASSPEDRGLGGYTF. As DNA, the CDR3 is TGCGCCAGCAGCCCAGAGGACAGGGGGCTGGGTGGCTACACCTTC.

This clonotype was picked up one time. The chain joins TRBV4-3 to TRBJ2-5, with D perhaps assigned TRBD1 or TRBD2 (5 bases each). The germline V and J ends were trimmed by 1 base and 11 bases, with 23 bases remaining between them. CDR3 length: 16 amino acids. Per germline, CDR1 LGHNA and CDR2 YSLEER. CDR3: CASSQVGRAVDNEQYF. The CDR3 nucleotides read TGCGCCAGCAGCCAAGTTGGGCGAGCGGTGGACAATGAGCAGTACTTC.

This clonotype has a handful of counts. The chain recombines TRBV20-1 with TRBJ2-3, with 8 bases fitting TRBD2. The CDR3 extends over 14 amino acids. CDR1 is DFQATT, CDR2 SNEGSKA, per germline (reference sequence). V gave up 4 bases and J gave up 4 bases; unmatched junction bases: 7. The CDR3 here is CSAIDGGGADTQYF. Here the CDR3 DNA reads TGCAGTGCTATTGACGGGGGGGGAGCAGATACGCAGTATTTT.

The chain combines TRBV5-6 with TRBJ2-3; D is possibly TRBD1 (5 bases). The germline V gene has CDR1 SGHDT and CDR2 YYEEEE. The CDR3 loop spans 16 amino acids. V was cut by 0 bases and J by 5 bases, with 16 bases left in between. The chain's CDR3 is CASSLEVGVSQDTQYF. The CDR3 bases are TGTGCCAGCAGCTTGGAGGTAGGGGTATCTCAAGATACGCAGTATTTT. The variable domain in full, with the rest retrieved from reference TRBV5-6 and TRBJ2-3, is DAGVTQSPTHLIKTRGQQVTLRCSPKSGHDTVSWYQQALGQGPQFIFQYYEEEERQRGNFPDRFSGHQFPNYSSELNVNALLLGDSALYLCASSLEVGVSQDTQYFGPGTRLTVL.

The chain combines TRBV20-1 with TRBJ2-7; D might be TRBD2 (6 bases). This CDR3 spans 14 amino acids. The germline V gene has CDR1 DFQATT and CDR2 SNEGSKA (reference sequence). Deletions cut 3 bases from V and 0 bases from J, with 12 bases between. CDR3 sequence (DNA): TGCAGTGCTAGCTTAGCGGCAAGCTCCTACGAGCAGTACTTC. Residues: CSASLAASSYEQYF.

This clonotype turned up a few times. The V call is TRBV19, the J call TRBJ2-1; D is unresolved. V was cut by 9 bases and J by 5 bases, with 14 bases left in between. Germline assignment: CDR1 LNHDA and CDR2 SQIVND (reference sequence). The CDR3 consists of 13 residues. As DNA, the CDR3 is TGTGCCAGCCAGGACCCCATTCACAATGAGCAGTTCTTC. This sequence encodes CASQDPIHNEQFF.

On this clonotype: This may come from a read error, since a much larger clone is one base off. The chain links TRBV29-1 to TRBJ2-1; D not resolved. From germline, CDR1 is SQVTM and CDR2 ANQGSEA. Trimming took 4 bases from V and 0 from J, leaving 10 bases between them. This CDR3 is built from 14 residues. CDR3 nucleotide sequence: TGCAGCGTTGTGGATAGCAGCTCCTACAATGAGCAGTTCTTC. This encodes CSVVDSSSYNEQFF.

The chain employs TRBV7-9 and TRBJ2-7; a weak D match, TRBD1 (5 bases). The J call could be wrong; TRBJ2-5 is a better fit for the DNA end. The CDR3 consists of 14 residues. CDR1 is SEHNR and CDR2 is FQNEAQ in the germline V gene (reference sequence). The CDR3 sequence: CASSLVAGAKTQYF. CDR3 nucleotide sequence: TGTGCCAGCAGCTTAGTGGCTGGGGCCAAGACCCAGTACTTC.

This clonotype turned up a few times. The CDR3, as DNA: TGTGCCAGCAGTTACTTGACAGGGGGCCAGAACACTGAAGCTTTCTTT. It is translated as CASSYLTGGQNTEAFF. The chain carries TRBV6-6 and TRBJ1-1; 10 bases fit TRBD1. CDR3 length: 16 residues. CDR1 and CDR2 (germline): MNHNY, SVGAGI (reference sequence). V shed 1 base and J 1 base; nucleotides not matched to a gene: 3.

The chain joins TRBV4-3 to TRBJ2-1; the D is unclear. The CDR3 contains 16 residues. Trimming took 1 base from V and 8 from J, leaving 18 bases between them. CDR1 and CDR2 (germline): LGHNA, YSLEER. CDR3 amino acids: CASSQGYQRPTDEQFF. The DNA of the CDR3 is TGCGCCAGCAGCCAAGGGTACCAGCGCCCTACAGATGAGCAGTTCTTC.

This sequence joins TRBV19 and TRBJ1-5; a possible D gene is TRBD1 (5 bases). The CDR3 is 19 residues long. V was shortened by 6 bases and J by 5 bases, with 29 bases between the two germline ends. Germline V lookup: CDR1 LNHDA, CDR2 SQIVND (reference sequence). CDR3 in amino acids: CASSSHPRWGPDGDQPQHF. The CDR3, as DNA: TGTGCCAGTAGCTCCCACCCTCGTTGGGGCCCCGACGGAGATCAGCCCCAGCATTTT.

This chain uses TRBV6-1 with TRBJ1-2, with a possible D match to TRBD1 (6 bases). There are 12 residues in the CDR3. V was clipped by 7 bases and J by 4 bases, with 10 bases between them. CDR1 is MNHNS and CDR2 is SASEGT in the germline V gene. As DNA, the CDR3 is TGTGCCAGCACAGGGGCGCTCTATGGCTACACCTTC. Translation: CASTGALYGYTF.

This clonotype has a handful of counts. The CDR3 here is CASSIISTDTQYF. DNA of the CDR3: TGTGCCAGCAGCATCATAAGCACAGATACGCAGTATTTT. This chain joins TRBV5-6 and TRBJ2-3; D uncertain. Trimming removed 4 bases from V and 0 bases from J, with 6 bases in between. Germline lookup yields CDR1 SGHDT and CDR2 YYEEEE. The length of the CDR3 is 13 residues.

This clonotype was detected a few times. The V call is TRBV5-4, the J call TRBJ2-7; D may be TRBD2 (7 bases). CDR1 is SGHNT and CDR2 is YYREEE in the germline V gene (reference sequence). The CDR3 is 14 amino acids. V lost 1 base and J 4 bases, leaving 12 bases between the germline ends. CDR3: CASSLSGGAYEQYF. In nucleotides, the CDR3 is TGTGCCAGCAGCTTGTCGGGGGGCGCGTACGAGCAGTACTTC.

The table lists this clonotype with a few counts. In nucleotides, the CDR3 is TGCAGTGCCACCGGGACCAAGTATGGCTACACCTTC. This codes for CSATGTKYGYTF. The chain joins TRBV20-1 to TRBJ1-2; weak D call: TRBD1 (5 bases). Germline V lookup: CDR1 DFQATT, CDR2 SNEGSKA (reference sequence). V was cut by 6 bases and J by 5 bases, with 13 bases left in between. The CDR3 is 12 residues long.

This clonotype was seen a few times. The gene calls are TRBV4-1 and TRBJ1-2; 7 bases align to TRBD1. This CDR3 has 15 amino acids. V trimming: 0 bases; J trimming: 4 bases; junction bases outside the gene matches: 5. Looked up from germline, CDR1 is MGHRA and CDR2 is YSYEKL. The CDR3 loop is CASSQDHRGGYGYTF. CDR3 DNA: TGCGCCAGCAGCCAAGATCACAGGGGAGGCTATGGCTACACCTTC.

The CDR3 sequence: CASSYSNSNQPQHF. The CDR3 coding sequence is TGTGCCAGCAGTTACTCGAACAGCAATCAGCCCCAGCATTTT. The V gene is TRBV6-6, the J gene TRBJ1-5; D unresolved. The length of the CDR3 is 14 residues. Trimming shortened V by 0 bases and J by 1 base, and 4 bases separated the two germline ends. CDR1 and CDR2 (germline): MNHNY, SVGAGI (reference sequence).

V usage is TRBV7-9 and J usage is TRBJ2-5, with D unresolved. The length of the CDR3 is 12 residues. The V end was cut by 1 base, the J end by 11 bases, with 11 bases between. Germline CDR1 reads SEHNR; CDR2 reads FQNEAQ (reference sequence). This CDR3 is CASSLDWPGQYF. DNA for the CDR3: TGTGCCAGCAGCTTAGATTGGCCCGGGCAGTACTTC.

This clonotype came up a few times. DNA for the CDR3: TGTGCCAGCAGCTTACCGCAGGGTGAAAAACTGTTTTTT. It specifies CASSLPQGEKLFF. The genes are TRBV7-9 and TRBJ1-4; D might be TRBD1 (5 bases). The CDR3 is 13 amino acids. CDR1 is SEHNR and CDR2 is FQNEAQ in the germline V gene (reference sequence). V was pared by 2 bases and J by 7 bases, with 8 bases between.

Note on this clonotype: A much larger clone differs from this one at a single base, so this may be a read error. V usage is TRBV5-1 and J usage is TRBJ1-2, with a tentative D call TRBD1 (5 bases). The CDR3 is made up of 12 amino acids. Germline V gene sequence: CDR1 SGHRS, CDR2 YFSETQ. In nucleotides, the CDR3 is TGCGCCAGCATCTTGAGGGGTAATGGCTACACCTTC. Its translation is CASILRGNGYTF.

A note on this clonotype: At one boundary the junction diverges from the germline segment, which might be a read error. The V and J genes are TRBV7-9 and TRBJ2-1; D is ambiguous. This CDR3 is built from 12 residues. Germline V gives CDR1 SEHNR, CDR2 FQNEAQ (reference sequence). The chain's CDR3 is CANSLPTSEQFF. CDR3 bases: TGTGCCAACAGCTTACCGACATCAGAGCAGTTCTTC.

The J gene is TRBJ1-1, the V gene TRBV4-3; D gene ambiguous. Germline-derived CDR1 and CDR2 are LGHNA and YSLEER. This CDR3 is built from 13 residues. The V and J ends lost 3 bases and 7 bases respectively, with 12 bases between them. CDR3 in DNA: TGCGCCAGCAGCCAGGCCGAGGCCCTTGAAGCTTTCTTT. Residues: CASSQAEALEAFF.